This T cell receptor beta chain was identified during a study of cytomegalovirus exposure and HLA in healthy donors. Study information: Early released data had tens of millions of unique TCRs, all coming from HLA-typed donors. Findings of the study overall: In a later analysis, across HLA loci, associated TCR counts were highest for DRB1, lowest for HLA-C.

Primers included in the PCR were 60 Vbeta and 13 Jbeta primers. In the original analysis: Unique TCR beta chains totaled roughly 80 million in a later count, with about 11 million of them shared. The assay was immunoSEQ multiplex PCR, and TCRdb's table has in-frame clones only and misses some. V, J and clone size were drawn from that table, and D and trimming were deduced from the DNA. The repertoire consists of around 190,000 clones, with roughly a tenth occurring once and the leading ten covering roughly 1.4%. Germline assignment: CDR1 SQVTM and CDR2 ANQGSEA. The CDR3 runs 17 residues. The ends lost 0 bases at V and 7 bases at J; junction bases unmatched: 11. It was healthy bone marrow donors who served as donors. Concerning this clone: What it binds is not known.

Material: PBMCs. The sequence was collected from a woman aged 25 to 45 in good health and CMV-seropositive. V and J are TRBV29-1 and TRBJ2-1; 11 bases are a match to TRBD2. CDR3 nucleotides: TGCAGCGTTGAAGAACTGGGACTAGCGGCCCCGGGGAATGAGCAGTTCTTC. It yields the protein CSVEELGLAAPGNEQFF.